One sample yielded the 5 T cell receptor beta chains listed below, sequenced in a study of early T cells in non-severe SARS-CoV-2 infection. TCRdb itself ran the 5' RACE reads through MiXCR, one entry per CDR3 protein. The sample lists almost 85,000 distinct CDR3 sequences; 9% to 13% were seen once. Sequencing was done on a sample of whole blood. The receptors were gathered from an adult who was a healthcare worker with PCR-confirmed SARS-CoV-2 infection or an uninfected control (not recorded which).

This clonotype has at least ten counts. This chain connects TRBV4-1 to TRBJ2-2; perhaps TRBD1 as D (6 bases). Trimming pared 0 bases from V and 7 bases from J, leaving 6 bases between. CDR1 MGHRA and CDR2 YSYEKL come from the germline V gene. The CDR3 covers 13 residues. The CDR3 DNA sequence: TGCGCCAGCAGCCAAGACAGGGGCGGGGAGCTGTTTTTT. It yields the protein CASSQDRGGELFF.

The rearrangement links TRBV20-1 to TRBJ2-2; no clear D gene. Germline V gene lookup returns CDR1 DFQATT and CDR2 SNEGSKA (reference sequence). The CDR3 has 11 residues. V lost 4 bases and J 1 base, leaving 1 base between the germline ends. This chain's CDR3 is CSAKNTGELFF. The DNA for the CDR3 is TGCAGTGCTAAGAACACCGGGGAGCTGTTTTTT.

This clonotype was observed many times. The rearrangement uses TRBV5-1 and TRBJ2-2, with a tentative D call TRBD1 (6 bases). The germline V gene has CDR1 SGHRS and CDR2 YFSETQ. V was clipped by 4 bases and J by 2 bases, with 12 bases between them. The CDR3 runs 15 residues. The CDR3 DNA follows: TGCGCCAGCAGCCCGACAGGCTTTAACACCGGGGAGCTGTTTTTT. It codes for CASSPTGFNTGELFF.

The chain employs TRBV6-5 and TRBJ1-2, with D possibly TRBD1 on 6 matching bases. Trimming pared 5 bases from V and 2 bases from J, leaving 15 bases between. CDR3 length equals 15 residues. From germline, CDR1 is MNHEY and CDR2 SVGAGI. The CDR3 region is CASSMLGGANYGYTF. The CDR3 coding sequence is TGTGCCAGCAGTATGCTGGGGGGCGCGAACTATGGCTACACCTTC.

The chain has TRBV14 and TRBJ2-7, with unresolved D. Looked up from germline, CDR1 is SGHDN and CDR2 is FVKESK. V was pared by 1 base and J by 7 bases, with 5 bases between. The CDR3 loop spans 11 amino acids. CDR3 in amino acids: CASSQGGEQYF. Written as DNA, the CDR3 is TGTGCCAGCAGCCAAGGAGGAGAGCAGTACTTC.